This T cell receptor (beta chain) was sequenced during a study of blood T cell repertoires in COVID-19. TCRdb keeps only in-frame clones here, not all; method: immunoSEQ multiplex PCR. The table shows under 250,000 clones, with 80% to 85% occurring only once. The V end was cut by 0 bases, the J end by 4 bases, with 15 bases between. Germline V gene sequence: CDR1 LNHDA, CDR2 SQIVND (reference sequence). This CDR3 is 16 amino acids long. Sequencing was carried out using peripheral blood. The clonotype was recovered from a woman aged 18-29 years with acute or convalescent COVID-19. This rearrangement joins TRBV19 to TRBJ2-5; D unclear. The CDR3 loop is CASSIDHINHRETQYF. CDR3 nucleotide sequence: TGTGCCAGTAGTATAGATCACATCAACCACCGAGAGACCCAGTACTTC.